These 6 T cell receptor beta chains share one sample of origin, sequenced in a study of blood T cell repertoires in COVID-19. This table comes from immunoSEQ multiplex PCR, and its TCRdb copy is limited to in-frame clones, with some not included. This table holds under 300,000 clones, roughly 90% found once. The sequencing sample was made of peripheral blood. All receptors come from a woman aged 25 to 39 with active or convalescent COVID-19.

The J gene is TRBJ2-7, the V gene TRBV7-2; D is possibly TRBD2 (6 bases). This CDR3 spans 13 amino acids. From germline, CDR1 is SGHTA and CDR2 FQGNSA. Trimming left V 7 bases short and J 2 bases short, with 12 bases between. The CDR3 sequence is CASTFGSTYEQYF. The CDR3 DNA sequence: TGTGCCAGCACGTTCGGGAGTACCTACGAGCAGTACTTC.

The chain carries TRBV24-1 and TRBJ1-2; possibly TRBD1 for D (6 bases). V was trimmed by 7 bases and J by 6 bases, leaving 14 bases between them. Germline V gene data show CDR1 as KGHDR and CDR2 as SFDVKD. CDR3 length equals 13 residues. The CDR3 sequence: CATRAGHGNGYTF. DNA of the CDR3: TGTGCCACCAGAGCGGGACACGGAAATGGCTACACCTTC.

The genes are TRBV2 and TRBJ1-2; 7 bases agree with TRBD1. In germline, CDR1 is SNHLY, CDR2 FYNNEI. V was pared by 0 bases and J by 8 bases, with 9 bases of the junction left unmatched. The CDR3 is made up of 15 amino acids. In DNA, the CDR3 is TGTGCCAGCAGTGAAGCGCTTCAGAGGACAGGCGGCTACACCTTC. This encodes CASSEALQRTGGYTF.

The V call is TRBV19, the J call TRBJ1-4; possibly TRBD1 for D (6 bases). Germline values: CDR1 LNHDA, CDR2 SQIVND (reference sequence). The CDR3 totals 16 residues. The V gene lost 9 bases and the J gene lost 1 base, with 18 bases spanning the gap. The CDR3 loop reads CASWRGGRRTNEKLFF. CDR3 sequence (DNA): TGTGCCAGCTGGCGGGGGGGCCGGAGAACTAATGAAAAACTGTTTTTT.

This clone was detected once. CDR3: CASSVAVGLAGELFF. Written as DNA, the CDR3 is TGTGCCAGCAGCGTAGCGGTGGGGCTCGCCGGGGAGCTGTTTTTT. This chain connects TRBV9 to TRBJ2-2; possible D gene TRBD1, 5 bases. The CDR3 is 15 amino acids. V was trimmed by 0 bases and J by 6 bases, leaving 12 bases between them. Per the germline V gene, CDR1 is SGDLS and CDR2 is YYNGEE.

The chain uses TRBV18 and TRBJ2-2; D call uncertain. V lost 3 bases, J lost 2 bases, and 13 bases lay in between. Per germline, CDR1 KGHSH and CDR2 LQKENI. CDR3 length equals 16 residues. The CDR3 region has the DNA TGTGCCAGCTCACCTAGCTCGCCTACCAACACCGGGGAGCTGTTTTTT. Translation: CASSPSSPTNTGELFF.